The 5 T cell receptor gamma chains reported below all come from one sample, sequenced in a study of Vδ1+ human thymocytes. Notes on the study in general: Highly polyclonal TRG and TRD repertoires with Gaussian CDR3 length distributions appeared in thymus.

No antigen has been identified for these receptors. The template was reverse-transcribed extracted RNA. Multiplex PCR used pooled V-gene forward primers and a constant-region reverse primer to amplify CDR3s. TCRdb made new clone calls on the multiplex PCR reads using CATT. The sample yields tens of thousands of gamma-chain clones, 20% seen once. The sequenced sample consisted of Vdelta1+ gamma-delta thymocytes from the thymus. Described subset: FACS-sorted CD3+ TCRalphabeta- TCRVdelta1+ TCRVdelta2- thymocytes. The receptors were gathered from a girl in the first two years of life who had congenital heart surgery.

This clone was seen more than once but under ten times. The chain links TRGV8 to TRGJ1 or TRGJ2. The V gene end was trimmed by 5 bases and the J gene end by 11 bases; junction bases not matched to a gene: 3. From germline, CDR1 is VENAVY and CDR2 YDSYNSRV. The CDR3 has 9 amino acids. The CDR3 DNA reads TGTGCCACCTGGGTCCAGAAACTCTTT. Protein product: CATWVQKLF.

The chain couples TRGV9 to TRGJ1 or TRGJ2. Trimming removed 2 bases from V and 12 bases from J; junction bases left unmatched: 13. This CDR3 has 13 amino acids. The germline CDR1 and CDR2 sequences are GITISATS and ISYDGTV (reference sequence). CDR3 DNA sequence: TGTGCCTTGTGGGAGGAGAGCGGTAAGGGGAAACTCTTT. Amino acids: CALWEESGKGKLF.

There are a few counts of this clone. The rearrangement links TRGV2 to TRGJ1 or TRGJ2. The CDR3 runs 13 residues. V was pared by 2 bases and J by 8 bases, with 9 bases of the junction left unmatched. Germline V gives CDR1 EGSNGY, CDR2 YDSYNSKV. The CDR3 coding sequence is TGTGCCACCTGGGACGACCTCGGGGATAAGAAACTCTTT. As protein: CATWDDLGDKKLF.

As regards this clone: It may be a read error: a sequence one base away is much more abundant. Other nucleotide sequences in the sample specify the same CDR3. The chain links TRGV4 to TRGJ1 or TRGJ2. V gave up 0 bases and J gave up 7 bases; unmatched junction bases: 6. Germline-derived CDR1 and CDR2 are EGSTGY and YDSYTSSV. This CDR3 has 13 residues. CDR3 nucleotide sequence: TGTGCCACCTGGGATGGGCTGGGGTATAAGAAACTCTTT. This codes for CATWDGLGYKKLF.

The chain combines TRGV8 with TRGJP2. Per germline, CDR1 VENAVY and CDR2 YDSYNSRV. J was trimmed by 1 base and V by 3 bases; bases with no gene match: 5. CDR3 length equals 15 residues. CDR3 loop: CATWDLGSSDWIKTF. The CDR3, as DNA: TGTGCCACCTGGGATCTGGGTAGTAGTGATTGGATCAAGACGTTT.